Each of the 27 T cell receptor beta chains below was sequenced from the same sample in a study of T cell repertoires in cytomegalovirus infection. Each CDR3 protein is one row after TCRdb ran MiXCR on the reads. The table records approximately 100,000 distinct CDR3 sequences, 20% to 30% of them present only once. The sequenced sample was CD8+ T cells from PBMCs. These receptors came from a human donor in good health (CMV status not recorded). Some clones in this sample may be carry-over from other donors' samples.

This clonotype was found many times. The rearrangement joins TRBV7-8 to TRBJ2-5; D unclear. Trimming shortened V by 1 base and J by 3 bases, and 12 bases separated the two germline ends. The CDR3 spans 15 residues. Germline loops: CDR1 SGHVS, CDR2 FQNEAQ. CDR3: CASSLVLAAEETQYF. Here the CDR3 DNA reads TGTGCCAGCAGCTTAGTTTTGGCAGCTGAAGAGACCCAGTACTTC.

This clonotype turned up a few times. The gene calls are TRBV6-4 and TRBJ2-7; maybe TRBD2 (9 bases). Trimming removed 2 bases from V and 4 bases from J, with 30 bases in between. The CDR3 extends over 20 amino acids. From germline, CDR1 is MRHNA and CDR2 SNTAGT. The CDR3 DNA is TGTGCCAGCAGTGACAAGCGACAGGGGATGGCTAAGCGGGGGGCATACGAGCAGTACTTC. As protein: CASSDKRQGMAKRGAYEQYF.

This CDR3 reads CASTQGQGSSYEQYF. The DNA for the CDR3 is TGTGCCAGCACCCAAGGACAGGGGAGCTCCTACGAGCAGTACTTC. V and J are TRBV28 and TRBJ2-7, with 9 bases fitting TRBD1. This CDR3 has 15 amino acids. Germline loops: CDR1 MDHEN, CDR2 SYDVKM. The V gene end was trimmed by 7 bases and the J gene end by 0 bases; junction bases not matched to a gene: 7.

This clonotype was detected many times. The V gene is TRBV7-9, the J gene TRBJ2-1; D may be TRBD2 (6 bases). With 1 base removed from V and 0 bases from J, the gap between germline ends came to 10 bases. This CDR3 is built from 16 residues. Germline V CDR1 and CDR2: SEHNR, FQNEAQ (reference sequence). CDR3 loop: CASSLGEDYSYNEQFF. The CDR3 nucleotides read TGTGCCAGCAGCTTAGGAGAGGACTACTCCTACAATGAGCAGTTCTTC.

The rearrangement uses TRBV6-2 or TRBV6-3 and TRBJ2-2; 11 nucleotides agree with TRBD1. The CDR3 is 16 amino acids. CDR1 and CDR2 (germline): MNHEY, SVGEGT. V shed 6 bases, J shed 4 bases, and the junction held 7 bases outside the gene matches. The CDR3 here is CASSHRDRGTTGELFF. CDR3 nucleotide sequence: TGTGCCAGCAGCCACCGGGACAGGGGGACCACCGGGGAGCTGTTTTTT.

The genes are TRBV12-3 or TRBV12-4 and TRBJ1-1; unclear D gene. The CDR3 is made up of 13 amino acids. Trimming removed 7 bases at V and 7 bases at J, with 16 bases between. This CDR3 is CASNYVDGYEAFF. The CDR3, as DNA: TGTGCCAGCAACTACGTGGACGGGTATGAAGCTTTCTTT.

This clonotype was counted a few times. The chain employs TRBV6-2 or TRBV6-3 and TRBJ1-5; weak D call: TRBD1 (6 bases). The germline V and J ends were trimmed by 7 bases and 1 base, with 11 bases remaining between them. Per germline, CDR1 MNHEY and CDR2 SVGEGT. The CDR3 has 14 amino acids. The CDR3 DNA reads TGTGCCAGCACCGAGGGGGACAGCAATCAGCCCCAGCATTTT. Its protein is CASTEGDSNQPQHF.

This clonotype was recorded many times. The gene calls are TRBV7-2 and TRBJ2-5; tentatively, D is TRBD2 (5 bases). V was cut by 2 bases and J by 2 bases, with 15 bases left in between. Germline-derived CDR1 and CDR2 are SGHTA and FQGNSA. There are 16 residues in the CDR3. The CDR3 protein is CASSLRTGLPQETQYF. The CDR3, as DNA: TGTGCCAGCAGCTTAAGGACCGGACTCCCTCAAGAGACCCAGTACTTC. Drawing the rest from reference TRBV7-2 and TRBJ2-5, the complete variable domain is GAGVSQSPSNKVTEKGKDVELRCDPISGHTALYWYRQSLGQGLEFLIYFQGNSAPDKSGLPSDRFSAERTGGSVSTLTIQRTQQEDSAVYLCASSLRTGLPQETQYFGPGTRLLVL.

This clonotype was seen a few times. This rearrangement joins TRBV12-3 or TRBV12-4 to TRBJ2-3, with D perhaps matching TRBD2 (5 bases). Trimming stripped 10 bases from V and 1 base from J, with 12 bases between. The CDR3 covers 13 residues. CDR3 DNA: TGTGCCACTACCGGAGCGGGCACAGATACGCAGTATTTT. It translates to CATTGAGTDTQYF.

The chain combines TRBV10-1 with TRBJ2-7; TRBD2 aligns across 16 bases. The V gene's germline CDR1 is WNHNN and CDR2 SYGVQD (reference sequence). V lost 2 bases to trimming and J lost 0 bases; unmatched junction nucleotides: 7. There are 19 residues in the CDR3. CDR3 in amino acids: CASSEPGLAGGPASYEQYF. As DNA, the CDR3 is TGCGCCAGCAGTGAGCCGGGACTAGCGGGAGGGCCAGCCTCCTACGAGCAGTACTTC.

This rearrangement joins TRBV7-6 to TRBJ2-1; 13 positions agree with TRBD2. The V segment lost 4 bases and the J segment 6 bases; nucleotides outside the gene matches: 3. The CDR3 extends over 15 amino acids. Germline V gene sequence: CDR1 SGHVS, CDR2 FNYEAQ. CDR3: CASSSGTSGTNEQFF. The CDR3 nucleotides read TGTGCCAGCAGCTCCGGGACTAGCGGGACCAATGAGCAGTTCTTC.

There are a few counts of this clonotype. The chain employs TRBV7-9 and TRBJ2-3; D is ambiguous. The CDR3 extends over 12 amino acids. Per the germline V gene, CDR1 is SEHNR and CDR2 is FQNEAQ (reference sequence). Trimming removed 6 bases at V and 3 bases at J, with 7 bases between. The CDR3 spells CASRVGTDTQYF. The CDR3 nucleotides read TGTGCCAGCAGGGTAGGGACAGATACGCAGTATTTT.

This clonotype was detected only a few times. The chain links TRBV7-6 to TRBJ2-1, with 7 bases fitting TRBD2. V shed 4 bases, J shed 7 bases, and the junction held 1 base outside the gene matches. Looked up from germline, CDR1 is SGHVS and CDR2 is FNYEAQ. The CDR3 is made up of 12 amino acids. CDR3 in amino acids: CASSSLANEQFF. As DNA, the CDR3 is TGTGCCAGCAGCTCACTAGCGAATGAGCAGTTCTTC.

This clonotype has a handful of counts. V usage is TRBV2 and J usage is TRBJ2-4, with 7 bases matching TRBD2. The germline V gene encodes CDR1 SNHLY and CDR2 FYNNEI. Trimming removed 8 bases from V and 6 bases from J; junction bases left unmatched: 7. CDR3 size: 13 residues. The CDR3 DNA is TGTGCCAGCGAGGGACTAATTTTAAACATTCAGTACTTC. It yields the protein CASEGLILNIQYF. The variable domain in full, completed from reference TRBV2 and TRBJ2-4, reads EPEVTQTPSHQVTQMGQEVILRCVPISNHLYFYWYRQILGQKVEFLVSFYNNEISEKSEIFDDQFSVERPDGSNFTLKIRSTKLEDSAMYFCASEGLILNIQYFGAGTRLSVL.

The chain carries TRBV3-1 and TRBJ1-1; TRBD1 matches at 7 bases. Germline V gene lookup returns CDR1 LGHDT and CDR2 YNNKEL (reference sequence). V shed 6 bases, J shed 5 bases, and the junction held 9 bases outside the gene matches. The CDR3 loop spans 14 amino acids. The CDR3 sequence: CASSGNRGWTEAFF. In DNA form, the CDR3 reads TGTGCCAGCAGTGGGAACAGGGGATGGACTGAAGCTTTCTTT.

This clonotype was picked up many times. The chain couples TRBV7-2 to TRBJ1-1, with 8 bases identical to TRBD1. Germline trimming cut 5 bases from V and 5 bases from J; bases unmatched to any gene: 7. This CDR3 region has 14 residues. The germline gives CDR1 SGHTA, CDR2 FQGNSA. CDR3 residues: CASSPQGVGTEAFF. CDR3 sequence (DNA): TGTGCCAGCAGCCCACAGGGGGTAGGGACTGAAGCTTTCTTT.

This clonotype was picked up a small number of times. The gene calls are TRBV20-1 and TRBJ2-3; weak D call: TRBD1 (5 bases). The CDR3 spans 12 residues. Germline lookup yields CDR1 DFQATT and CDR2 SNEGSKA (reference sequence). V was clipped by 0 bases and J by 11 bases, with 12 bases between them. The CDR3 coding sequence is TGCAGTGCTAGAGATCTAAGGGGAAGGCAGTATTTT. Protein product: CSARDLRGRQYF.

This clonotype was observed a handful of times. The chain couples TRBV20-1 to TRBJ1-2; D uncertain. CDR3 length: 15 residues. The germline V gene encodes CDR1 DFQATT and CDR2 SNEGSKA (reference sequence). V lost 3 bases to trimming and J lost 4 bases, with 18 bases between them. The CDR3, as DNA: TGCAGTGCTAGTGCAGGTTGGGTTCACGGCTATGGCTACACCTTC. This sequence encodes CSASAGWVHGYGYTF.

This clonotype came up a few times. V gene TRBV7-9 combines with J gene TRBJ2-2; D may be TRBD1 or TRBD2 (6 bases each). Germline lookup yields CDR1 SEHNR and CDR2 FQNEAQ (reference sequence). The CDR3 runs 14 residues. Trimming stripped 5 bases from V and 6 bases from J, with 13 bases between. The CDR3 coding sequence is TGTGCCAGCAGCCCTGGGGGGCCGGCCGGGGAGCTGTTTTTT. Encoded protein: CASSPGGPAGELFF.

As to this clonotype: A much bigger clone sits one base away, suggesting this may be a read error. It is likely a read error, because the conserved phenylalanine at the end of the CDR3 is missing. The CDR3 nucleotides are TGCGCCAGCAGCCAAGTAGCGGGGTCCTACGAGCAGTACCTC. This codes for CASSQVAGSYEQYL. The chain carries TRBV4-3 and TRBJ2-7; 8 bases align to TRBD2. Per germline, CDR1 LGHNA and CDR2 YSLEER. The CDR3 is 14 amino acids. The junction had 0 bases not matched to a gene; V was cut back by 1 base and J by 1 base.

Many counts were recorded for this clonotype. The V call is TRBV28, the J call TRBJ1-5; D may be TRBD1 (6 bases). CDR3 length: 15 amino acids. Trimming removed 6 bases from V and 7 bases from J, with 19 bases in between. CDR1 and CDR2 (germline): MDHEN, SYDVKM. The chain's CDR3 is CASRAQGRVSQPQHF. DNA for the CDR3: TGTGCCAGCAGAGCACAGGGAAGGGTTTCCCAGCCCCAGCATTTT.

In its sample, this clonotype was seen a few times. This chain links TRBV20-1 with TRBJ1-1; D gene unclear. CDR3 size: 13 residues. Trimming took off 3 bases at V and 0 bases at J, with 8 bases between the two ends. Germline loops: CDR1 DFQATT, CDR2 SNEGSKA (reference sequence). The CDR3 nucleotides read TGCAGTGCTAGCGGCCTCTTGAACACTGAAGCTTTCTTT. Its protein is CSASGLLNTEAFF.

This clonotype was counted many times. This chain links TRBV7-7 with TRBJ2-7; 8 bases fit TRBD2. CDR1 SSHAT and CDR2 FNYEAQ come from the germline V gene (reference sequence). Losses at the gene ends were 6 bases for V and 4 bases for J; bases not matched to a gene: 8. The CDR3 has 14 amino acids. The CDR3 DNA is TGTGCCAGCAGTCGGACTAGCATGTCTTACGAGCAGTACTTC. This gives the protein CASSRTSMSYEQYF.

The chain combines TRBV20-1 with TRBJ2-3, with 8 bases fitting TRBD2. Germline assignment: CDR1 DFQATT and CDR2 SNEGSKA (reference sequence). The CDR3 length is 15 residues. J was trimmed by 5 bases and V by 0 bases; bases with no gene match: 7. The DNA of the CDR3 is TGCAGTGCTAGAGATCGGGCGGGAGGTGGAGATACGCAGTATTTT. Its translation: CSARDRAGGGDTQYF.

This clonotype was counted at least ten times. The rearrangement uses TRBV20-1 and TRBJ1-3; no firm D call. This CDR3 is built from 15 residues. Germline CDR1 is DFQATT and CDR2 is SNEGSKA (reference sequence). The V end was cut by 0 bases, the J end by 0 bases, with 9 bases between. The CDR3 DNA sequence: TGCAGTGCTAGAGATCCCGCGACCTCTGGAAACACCATATATTTT. Its translation is CSARDPATSGNTIYF.

The chain couples TRBV7-2 to TRBJ2-2; TRBD2 aligns across 8 bases. The CDR3 runs 16 residues. Trimming removed 5 bases from V and 4 bases from J; junction bases left unmatched: 9. Germline CDR1 is SGHTA and CDR2 is FQGNSA. The CDR3 spells CASSPSISGVTGELFF. CDR3 in DNA: TGTGCCAGCAGCCCCTCGATTAGCGGGGTCACCGGGGAGCTGTTTTTT.

The rearrangement uses TRBV10-1 and TRBJ1-1; D is ambiguous. The germline V gene encodes CDR1 WNHNN and CDR2 SYGVQD (reference sequence). The V end was cut by 0 bases, the J end by 1 base, with 3 bases between. This CDR3 contains 13 residues. This CDR3 is CASSESRNTEAFF. For the CDR3, the DNA is TGCGCCAGCAGTGAGTCGAGGAACACTGAAGCTTTCTTT.